The 18 T cell receptor beta chains given below trace back to one sample, sequenced in a study of T cell clonality in common variable immunodeficiency. Sequencing used immunoSEQ multiplex PCR; TCRdb keeps in-frame clones, though not all of them. The sample holds about 33,000 clones, and no clone turns up only once. Their cognate antigens are unknown. Study outcomes and limitations: Fewer deletions and N-nucleotide insertions were reportedly seen in common variable immunodeficiency TCR beta sequences.

Sample: peripheral blood mononuclear cells. These receptors all come from a human donor with common variable immunodeficiency.

Many counts were recorded for this clone. The read comes to an end 3 residues before the CDR3 does, leaving the germline J gene to fill in the end. V is TRBV2 and J is TRBJ1-1, with 7 bases identical to TRBD1. Trimming cost V 6 bases and J 0 bases; bases outside gene matches: 4. The CDR3 is 14 amino acids. The germline gives CDR1 SNHLY, CDR2 FYNNEI. Incomplete CDR3 DNA: TGTGCCAGCAGATCTGACAGGGTGAACACTGAA. The encoded protein is CASRSDRVNTE. The CDR3, in full, reads CASRSDRVNTEAFF.

Ten or more counts support this clone. The read stops 3 residues short of the end of the CDR3; the missing end is completed from the germline J gene. The genes are TRBV18 and TRBJ1-1, with 7 bases that match TRBD1. The CDR3 length is 14 residues. Trimming at V came to 5 bases and at J to 1 base, leaving 4 bases not matched to a gene. Germline CDR1 is KGHSH and CDR2 is LQKENI. The sequenced part of the CDR3 DNA is TGTGCCAGCTCATCTAACAGGGGGAACACTGAA. It translates to CASSSNRGNTE. The CDR3, in full, reads CASSSNRGNTEAFF.

The table lists this clone with many counts. The sequenced fragment ends 3 residues before the CDR3 boundary, so the rest is inferred from the germline J gene. The V and J genes are TRBV18 and TRBJ2-4, with D maybe TRBD1 (5 bases). The CDR3 is 12 amino acids. Per germline, CDR1 KGHSH and CDR2 LQKENI. Partial CDR3 DNA: TGTGCCAGCTCACCATCAGGGAAGGGT. It encodes CASSPSGKG. The full CDR3 protein is CASSPSGKGQYF.

Concerning this clone: Its ends do not fully match the called genes, so a read error is possible. Read sequence stops 3 residues before the CDR3 end, and the germline J gene provides the missing end. V is TRBV18 and J is TRBJ1-4; tentative D call: TRBD1 (5 bases). The germline V gene encodes CDR1 KGHSH and CDR2 LQKENI. This CDR3 region has 16 residues. This CDR3 is CASSMEGAATKEKLFF. Incomplete CDR3 DNA: TGTGCCAGCTCAATGGAAGGGGCTGCAACTAAGGAAAAA.

Points on this clone: The read is 3 residues too short to cover the CDR3 end, so that end is filled in from the germline J gene. V and J are TRBV18 and TRBJ2-7, with 7 bases aligning to TRBD2. This CDR3 region has 18 residues. Germline CDR1 and CDR2: KGHSH and LQKENI. After removal of 3 bases from V and 2 bases from J, the junction contained 16 bases not matched to a gene. CDR3 residues: CASSPTGSLAFGTYEQYF. The CDR3 bases that were read are TGTGCCAGCTCACCGACCGGGTCACTAGCGTTCGGGACCTACGAG.

This clone was detected many times. The CDR3 goes on 3 residues after the read ends, and that part is filled in from the germline J gene. V and J are TRBV19 and TRBJ1-1; tentative D call: TRBD1 (6 bases). Germline CDR1 reads LNHDA; CDR2 reads SQIVND (reference sequence). This CDR3 spans 14 amino acids. Trimming took 2 bases from V and 0 from J, leaving 7 bases between them. This CDR3 is CASSITGLNTEAFF. The sequenced part of the CDR3 DNA is TGTGCCAGTAGTATAACAGGGCTGAACACTGAA.

This clone was detected only a few times. The read comes to an end 3 residues before the CDR3 does, leaving the germline J gene to fill in the end. The chain employs TRBV19 and TRBJ1-5; 9 bases map to TRBD1. Germline CDR1 LNHDA, CDR2 SQIVND (reference sequence). V trimming: 7 bases; J trimming: 7 bases; junction bases outside the gene matches: 11. This CDR3 spans 15 amino acids. CDR3 sequence: CASKLGQGGKQPQHF. The sequenced part of the CDR3 DNA is TGTGCCAGTAAATTGGGACAGGGAGGGAAGCAGCCC.

The chain's CDR3 is CASSIYRGNQPQHF. The DNA read from the CDR3 is TGTGCCAGTAGTATCTACAGGGGGAATCAGCCC. The chain recombines TRBV19 with TRBJ1-5; 8 nucleotides line up with TRBD1. Read data end 3 residues before the CDR3 end; the end is taken from the germline J gene. The V and J ends lost 3 bases and 4 bases, in that order; junction bases with no gene match: 2. The length of the CDR3 is 14 residues. CDR1 LNHDA and CDR2 SQIVND come from the germline V gene (reference sequence).

Regarding this clone: One end of the junction varies from germline; a read error may be responsible. Sequencing ends 3 residues short of the CDR3 end; the germline J gene provides the rest. The V call is TRBV7-9, the J call TRBJ1-6; TRBD1 aligns across 10 bases. The CDR3 is 15 residues long. In germline, CDR1 is SEHNR, CDR2 FQNEAQ (reference sequence). The CDR3 sequence: CASSSGQGHKSPLHF. The part of the CDR3 DNA that was read is TGTGCCAGCAGCTCGGGACAGGGGCATAAGTCACCC.

At least ten counts were recorded for this clone. Read data end 3 residues before the CDR3 end; the end is taken from the germline J gene. The V call is TRBV2, the J call TRBJ2-3; 7 bases align to TRBD2. The CDR3 spans 13 residues. V shed 6 bases and J 2 bases; nucleotides not matched to a gene: 2. The V gene's germline CDR1 is SNHLY and CDR2 FYNNEI. The CDR3 DNA, read in part, is TGTGCCAGCAGGCGGGGGTTCACAGATACG. Residues: CASRRGFTDT. From start to end, the CDR3 is CASRRGFTDTQYF.

This clone came up a few times. The CDR3 end is not reached by the read, which stops 3 residues before it; the germline J gene fills it in. The V gene is TRBV5-1, the J gene TRBJ1-1; D gene unclear. Germline CDR1 is SGHRS and CDR2 is YFSETQ. V lost 4 bases, J lost 1 base, and 14 bases lay in between. The CDR3 is 15 residues long. CDR3 region: CASSPYPGWNTEAFF. Incomplete CDR3 DNA: TGCGCCAGCAGCCCTTACCCGGGGTGGAACACTGAA.

As for this clone: The read is 3 residues too short to cover the CDR3 end, so that end is filled in from the germline J gene. The chain links TRBV2 to TRBJ1-2; no clear D gene. Trimming shortened V by 2 bases and J by 4 bases, and 8 bases separated the two germline ends. Germline CDR1 reads SNHLY; CDR2 reads FYNNEI. This CDR3 contains 13 residues. The sequenced part of the CDR3 DNA is TGTGCCAGCAGTGAATCTGGGCCCTATGGC. It yields the protein CASSESGPYG. The entire CDR3 reads CASSESGPYGYTF.

This clone showed up many times. The sequence runs out 3 residues before the end of the CDR3; the remainder is reconstructed from the germline J gene. This rearrangement joins TRBV19 to TRBJ2-3; 7 bases are shared with TRBD2. Per the germline V gene, CDR1 is LNHDA and CDR2 is SQIVND (reference sequence). V shed 3 bases and J 5 bases; nucleotides not matched to a gene: 5. The CDR3 has 14 residues. The CDR3: CASSISAGVDTQYF. The sequenced CDR3 bases are TGTGCCAGTAGTATCTCGGCGGGGGTAGATACG.

Regarding this clone: The missing CDR3 end, 3 residues past where the read stops, is filled in from the germline J gene. The rearrangement uses TRBV30 and TRBJ1-5; TRBD1 is a possible D gene (5 bases). The CDR3 spans 13 residues. Trimming shortened V by 3 bases and J by 1 base, and 7 bases separated the two germline ends. From germline, CDR1 is GTSNPN and CDR2 SVGIG (reference sequence). The DNA read from the CDR3 is TGTGCCTGGAGGTCAGGGAGCAATCAGCCC. Protein: CAWRSGSNQP. The full-length CDR3 reads as CAWRSGSNQPQHF.

This clone was counted a few times. The CDR3 goes on 3 residues after the read ends, and that part is filled in from the germline J gene. The J gene is TRBJ2-7, the V gene TRBV20-1, with TRBD1 matching 10 bases. Germline loops: CDR1 DFQATT, CDR2 SNEGSKA (reference sequence). The V and J ends lost 5 bases and 1 base, in that order; junction bases with no gene match: 17. The CDR3 has 18 residues. Here the CDR3 reads CSARSSSSGTGDSYEQYF. CDR3 DNA (partial): TGCAGTGCTCGTAGTAGCTCATCCGGGACAGGGGATTCCTACGAG.

As to this clone: The read stops 3 residues short of the end of the CDR3; the missing end is completed from the germline J gene. V and J are TRBV2 and TRBJ2-5; 13 nucleotides match TRBD2. V shed 1 base, J shed 4 bases, and the junction held 0 bases outside the gene matches. This CDR3 comprises 15 residues. Germline CDR1 and CDR2: SNHLY and FYNNEI. The CDR3 sequence is CASSEGLAGGETQYF. The CDR3 DNA, read in part, is TGTGCCAGCAGTGAAGGACTAGCGGGGGGAGAGACC.

With respect to this clone: The read halts 3 residues ahead of the CDR3 end, with the missing end drawn from the germline J gene. The rearrangement links TRBV7-9 to TRBJ2-7; a weak D match, TRBD2 (5 bases). Trimming stripped 1 base from V and 2 bases from J, with 12 bases between. The germline V gene encodes CDR1 SEHNR and CDR2 FQNEAQ (reference sequence). CDR3 length equals 15 residues. This chain's CDR3 is CASSLDSPRAYEQYF. The sequenced part of the CDR3 DNA is TGTGCCAGCAGCTTAGATTCCCCGAGGGCCTACGAG.

This clone came up many times. Incomplete CDR3 DNA: TGTGCCAGCAGTTTGAGTTCGGGGGGTCTGAATCAGCCC. Encoded protein: CASSLSSGGLNQP. The complete CDR3 protein is CASSLSSGGLNQPQHF. The genes are TRBV12-3 or TRBV12-4 and TRBJ1-5; possible D gene TRBD1, 5 bases. The CDR3 is cut off 3 residues early in the read; its end comes from the germline J gene. The CDR3 is 16 amino acids. Trimming shortened V by 3 bases and J by 4 bases, and 16 bases separated the two germline ends.